The 12 T cell receptor beta chains below were found in one sample sequenced in a study of cytomegalovirus exposure and HLA in healthy donors. Primers: 60 Vbeta forward and 13 Jbeta reverse. The method was immunoSEQ multiplex PCR; TCRdb's version includes in-frame clones alone and lacks a portion of them. The repertoire table contains about 140,000 clones. The sample taken for sequencing was PBMCs. The source is a man between 40 and 49 years old in good health and CMV-seronegative.

V is TRBV4-1 and J is TRBJ2-3, with TRBD2 matching 13 bases. This CDR3 contains 15 residues. The germline V gene has CDR1 MGHRA and CDR2 YSYEKL. The ends lost 4 bases at V and 7 bases at J; junction bases unmatched: 5. The CDR3 DNA follows: TGCGCCAGCAGCCTCGGGACTAGCGGGGAGTATACGCAGTATTTT. It codes for CASSLGTSGEYTQYF.

J is TRBJ2-3 and V is TRBV4-2; 9 bases fit TRBD1. This CDR3 contains 15 residues. Trimming cost V 4 bases and J 3 bases; bases outside gene matches: 5. From germline, CDR1 is LGHNA and CDR2 YNFKEQ. This CDR3 reads CASSLYRGQTDTQYF. The DNA for the CDR3 is TGTGCCAGCAGCCTATACAGGGGGCAAACAGATACGCAGTATTTT.

CDR3 coding DNA: TGCGCCAGCAGTCAATCCTCGGGCTACACCTTC. Protein product: CASSQSSGYTF. V gene TRBV23-1 combines with J gene TRBJ1-2, with D uncertain. TRBV23-1 is annotated as an ORF whose role is uncertain. V lost 0 bases and J lost 8, with 4 bases in between. The CDR3 extends over 11 amino acids.

The rearrangement links TRBV5-1 to TRBJ1-5; unclear D gene. This CDR3 has 15 amino acids. The germline CDR1 and CDR2 sequences are SGHRS and YFSETQ. The V end was cut by 0 bases, the J end by 7 bases, with 14 bases between. CDR3 nucleotide sequence: TGCGCCAGCAGCTTGGGTGGGTGGGGAGGACAGCCCCAGCATTTT. It codes for CASSLGGWGGQPQHF.

The chain uses TRBV5-4 and TRBJ2-3; 11 bases line up with TRBD1. Germline CDR1 is SGHNT and CDR2 is YYREEE (reference sequence). J was trimmed by 6 bases and V by 4 bases; bases with no gene match: 13. This CDR3 region has 17 residues. The DNA for the CDR3 is TGTGCCAGCAGCCCTGTTTCCCGGACAGGGGGCGAGGATACGCAGTATTTT. Protein product: CASSPVSRTGGEDTQYF.

The gene calls are TRBV7-3 and TRBJ2-2; 8 bases are a match to TRBD1. V lost 5 bases and J lost 7; bases outside the gene matches: 6. Germline V gene sequence: CDR1 SGHTA, CDR2 FQGTGA. This CDR3 spans 14 amino acids. The CDR3 protein is CASSKQGEVGELFF. In DNA, the CDR3 is TGTGCCAGCAGCAAACAGGGGGAGGTCGGGGAGCTGTTTTTT.

The chain employs TRBV27 and TRBJ1-2; maybe TRBD1 (5 bases). The CDR3 loop spans 13 amino acids. Looked up from germline, CDR1 is MNHEY and CDR2 is SMNVEV (reference sequence). V was clipped by 6 bases and J by 8 bases, with 16 bases between them. The CDR3 DNA reads TGTGCCAGCAGACAGGACCGATCGGAGGGCTACACCTTC. As protein: CASRQDRSEGYTF.

The gene calls are TRBV18 and TRBJ1-1; 9 bases align to TRBD1. The ends lost 2 bases at V and 0 bases at J; junction bases unmatched: 4. Per germline, CDR1 KGHSH and CDR2 LQKENI. The CDR3 totals 16 residues. CDR3: CASSPGTGIMNTEAFF. CDR3 DNA sequence: TGTGCCAGCTCACCAGGGACAGGGATCATGAACACTGAAGCTTTCTTT.

The chain recombines TRBV2 with TRBJ1-4; D might be TRBD1 (5 bases). V dropped 3 bases and J dropped 5 bases, with 22 bases sitting between them. CDR1 is SNHLY and CDR2 is FYNNEI in the germline V gene. The CDR3 extends over 18 amino acids. The CDR3 DNA follows: TGTGCCAGCAGTGAGTTAAACAGGCCTCAAACCCAAAATGAAAAACTGTTTTTT. This translates into CASSELNRPQTQNEKLFF.

The chain is built from TRBV5-1 and TRBJ2-1; 9 bases map to TRBD1. V dropped 4 bases and J dropped 8; count of bases not matched to a gene: 4. Per germline, CDR1 SGHRS and CDR2 YFSETQ. The CDR3 runs 13 residues. This CDR3 is CASSVGQGYEQFF. CDR3 DNA: TGCGCCAGCAGCGTGGGACAGGGATATGAGCAGTTCTTC.

This sequence joins TRBV10-3 and TRBJ2-3; D possibly corresponds to TRBD2 (6 bases). Germline loops: CDR1 ENHRY, CDR2 SYGVKD. The CDR3 consists of 15 residues. Trimming removed 10 bases from V and 2 bases from J, with 19 bases in between. This chain's CDR3 is CASSPGLAYTDTQYF. DNA of the CDR3: TGTGCCAGCAGCCCGGGACTGGCGTACACAGATACGCAGTATTTT.

The CDR3 DNA reads TGTGCCATCAGTGAAAGGGGATCCGGGGAGCTGTTTTTT. Encoded protein: CAISERGSGELFF. This sequence joins TRBV10-3 and TRBJ2-2; D is possibly TRBD1 (5 bases). This CDR3 has 13 amino acids. The V gene lost 3 bases and the J gene lost 6 bases, with 8 bases spanning the gap. Germline CDR1 ENHRY, CDR2 SYGVKD.